This TCR beta chain stems from a study of cytomegalovirus exposure and HLA in healthy donors. Donors sampled were nominally healthy, though unrecorded immune exposures were likely. General observations from the study: The authors confirmed in vitro that a few CMV-associated chains were specific for CMV antigens. Many donors carried some public TCRs, although rarity characterized most TCR sequences. For presence/absence analyses, sequencing depth was assumed to be roughly uniform across donors.

The PCR ran on 60 Vbeta and 13 Jbeta primers. Clones were read by immunoSEQ multiplex PCR, and TCRdb kept only the in-frame ones, dropping some. The profile shows 140,000 or so clones, 80% to 85% of them singletons. On this clone itself: No antigen is known for it.

This CDR3 region has 13 residues. The junction had 6 bases not matched to a gene; V was cut back by 6 bases and J by 6 bases. In germline, CDR1 is SQVTM, CDR2 ANQGSEA. The chain carries TRBV29-1 and TRBJ2-7, with 12 nucleotides matching TRBD2. What was sequenced was PBMCs. The TCR comes from a male donor in good health and CMV-seronegative. The CDR3 nucleotides read TGCAGCGTCGGACTAGCGGGGAGCGTCGAGCAGTACTTC. Translated, it gives CSVGLAGSVEQYF.